This T cell receptor (beta chain) was profiled in a study of cytomegalovirus exposure and HLA in healthy donors. Study findings and constraints: The CMV antigen specificity of a few CMV-associated chains was confirmed through in vitro analysis. Cytomegalovirus association was assigned to approximately 180 TCR beta chains. Across HLA loci, a later analysis found differing TCR association rates, with DRB1 most and HLA-C fewest.

This clone came up once. Antigen: not known. Germline-derived CDR1 and CDR2 are MDHEN and SYDVKM. The V gene lost 6 bases and the J gene lost 8 bases, with 16 bases spanning the gap. This CDR3 contains 14 residues. This PCR relied on a set of 60 Vbeta primers and 13 Jbeta primers. Method: immunoSEQ multiplex PCR; TCRdb's copy keeps in-frame clones and lacks some. The table has about 120,000 clones, 77% seen once; the top ten hold less than 6%. Sequenced sample: PBMCs. The rearrangement links TRBV28 to TRBJ1-4; D ambiguous. This clonotype originated in a man aged 18-30 years in good health and CMV-seropositive. DNA for the CDR3: TGTGCCAGCAGCCTTAAGGGAGAGGGCGAAAAACTGTTTTTT. Encoded protein: CASSLKGEGEKLFF.